This T cell receptor beta chain was recorded in a study of T cells of healthy individuals. Each CDR3 protein is one row after TCRdb ran MiXCR on the 5' RACE reads. This repertoire shows about 100,000 distinct CDR3 sequences, 17% found once; its top ten account for about 6%. The CDR3 sequence is 15 residues long. Per the germline V gene, CDR1 is SEHNR and CDR2 is FQNEAQ (reference sequence). Unmatched junction bases numbered 18, after V lost 5 bases and J lost 15 bases. The chain uses TRBV7-9 and TRBJ2-1; 8 nucleotides agree with TRBD1. This receptor was identified in a human donor in good health. CDR3 amino acids: CASSTTGQGRSKGFF. The CDR3 DNA follows: TGTGCCAGCAGCACTACCGGACAGGGCCGATCGAAAGGGTTCTTC.